Listed below are T cell receptor beta chains from one sample, sequenced in a study of cytomegalovirus exposure and HLA in healthy donors. Produced via immunoSEQ multiplex PCR; TCRdb's table is partial and in-frame only. Of about 220,000 clones in the sample, around 87% were seen once. Material: PBMCs. The receptors here all came from a man aged 18 to 30 in good health and CMV-seronegative. Each CDR3 is given with its conserved first and last residue. The D gene is left open where the match is weak. A clone size is listed for some rows: how often the clone was seen (once, few, many), or a class if it is expanded.

abundance,v_gene,j_gene,d_gene,CDR3aa,CDR3nt
.,TRBV29-1,TRBJ1-4,TRBD1,CSVEGRGKEKLFF,TGCAGCGTTGAGGGCAGGGGGAAAGAAAAACTGTTTTTT
.,TRBV11-3,TRBJ1-1,.,CASSIGLGQNTEAFF,TGTGCCAGCAGCATCGGACTGGGTCAGAACACTGAAGCTTTCTTT
once,TRBV19,TRBJ1-5,.,CASSGGAVDSNQPQHF,TGTGCCAGTAGTGGAGGAGCTGTAGATAGCAATCAGCCCCAGCATTTT
.,TRBV27,TRBJ1-1,.,CASSLGVKQNTEAFF,TGTGCCAGCAGTTTAGGAGTAAAACAGAACACTGAAGCTTTCTTT
.,TRBV2,TRBJ2-3,.,CASVNRDLGTDTQYF,TGTGCCAGCGTCAATAGGGACTTGGGTACAGATACGCAGTATTTT
few,TRBV18,TRBJ2-2,TRBD1,CASSPSPGQGIGELFF,TGTGCCAGCTCACCATCACCGGGACAGGGGATCGGGGAGCTGTTTTTT
few,TRBV7-6,TRBJ2-7,.,CASSLETVSYEQYF,TGTGCCAGCAGCTTGGAGACAGTCTCCTACGAGCAGTACTTC
.,TRBV27,TRBJ2-1,.,CASSFFLGSEQFF,TGTGCCAGCAGTTTCTTTTTGGGCAGTGAGCAGTTCTTC
.,TRBV27,TRBJ2-7,.,CASSNQGIHEQYF,TGTGCCAGCAGTAATCAGGGTATCCACGAGCAGTACTTC
.,TRBV9,TRBJ2-1,TRBD1,CASSATTGSYNEQFF,TGTGCCAGCAGCGCGACGACAGGGAGCTACAATGAGCAGTTCTTC
.,TRBV7-2,TRBJ1-2,TRBD1,CASSLRLGQGAPGGYTF,TGTGCCAGCAGCCTAAGATTGGGACAGGGGGCGCCGGGAGGCTACACCTTC
.,TRBV7-6,TRBJ2-7,.,CASSPRGPGVEQYF,TGTGCCAGCAGCCCCCGGGGTCCGGGGGTGGAGCAGTACTTC
few,TRBV13,TRBJ2-7,TRBD2,CASSSGTSGRQYF,TGTGCCAGCAGCTCCGGGACTAGCGGGAGGCAGTACTTC
.,TRBV19,TRBJ2-1,.,CASSTRGSNEQFF,TGTGCCAGTAGTACCCGGGGGAGCAATGAGCAGTTCTTC
.,TRBV28,TRBJ2-1,TRBD2,CASSSSGRIDEQFF,TGTGCCAGCAGTAGTAGCGGGAGGATCGATGAGCAGTTCTTC
.,TRBV29-1,TRBJ2-1,.,CSAAPRGNEQFF,TGCAGCGCAGCACCTCGCGGCAATGAGCAGTTCTTC
.,TRBV6-5,TRBJ2-3,TRBD2,CASSYGSGGTDTQYF,TGTGCCAGCAGTTACGGTAGCGGGGGCACAGATACGCAGTATTTT
.,TRBV27,TRBJ1-2,TRBD1,CASSPEYRGSYTF,TGTGCCAGCAGCCCAGAGTACAGGGGTAGCTACACCTTC
.,TRBV13,TRBJ1-2,.,CASSLRAGGYTF,TGTGCCAGCAGCCTTCGGGCGGGTGGCTACACCTTC
.,TRBV27,TRBJ2-7,TRBD1,CASSPSAGGKHYEQYF,TGTGCCAGCAGTCCCTCGGCAGGGGGAAAACACTACGAGCAGTACTTC
.,TRBV29-1,TRBJ1-3,.,CSVVSSGNTIYF,TGCAGCGTTGTGAGCTCTGGAAACACCATATATTTT
.,TRBV11-2,TRBJ2-6,.,CASRDTLSGANVLTF,TGTGCCAGCAGGGACACGCTCTCTGGGGCCAACGTCCTGACTTTC
.,TRBV7-8,TRBJ1-5,.,CASTDGGGNNQPQHF,TGTGCCAGCACCGACGGCGGGGGGAACAATCAGCCCCAGCATTTT
.,TRBV11-2,TRBJ2-3,TRBD2,CASRGLRGEKDTQYF,TGTGCCAGCAGGGGCTTGCGGGGGGAGAAAGATACGCAGTATTTT
.,TRBV11-2,TRBJ1-2,TRBD1,CASSATGAIPYGYTF,TGTGCCAGCAGCGCCACAGGGGCCATACCCTATGGCTACACCTTC
.,TRBV19,TRBJ1-5,TRBD1,CASSPGQGNQPQHF,TGTGCCAGTAGTCCGGGACAGGGTAATCAGCCCCAGCATTTT
.,TRBV5-6,TRBJ1-1,.,CASSLSFVSVNTEAFF,TGTGCCAGCAGCTTGTCTTTTGTGAGTGTGAACACTGAAGCTTTCTTT
once,TRBV27,TRBJ1-2,.,CASSLKGEGYTF,TGTGCCAGCAGTCTGAAGGGGGAAGGCTACACCTTC
once,TRBV27,TRBJ2-6,.,CASSKGHSGANVLTF,TGTGCCAGCAGTAAGGGGCACTCTGGGGCCAACGTCCTGACTTTC
.,TRBV7-2,TRBJ1-5,TRBD1,CASSFGQGFDQPQHF,TGTGCCAGCAGCTTCGGACAGGGGTTTGATCAGCCCCAGCATTTT
.,TRBV11-2,TRBJ2-5,TRBD2,CASSWTSGETQYF,TGTGCCAGCAGCTGGACTAGCGGAGAGACCCAGTACTTC
.,TRBV6-1,TRBJ2-7,TRBD1,CASIQTLRQGPDF,TGTGCCAGCATCCAAACCCTTAGACAGGGCCCCGACTTC
.,TRBV9,TRBJ2-1,TRBD2,CASSVASDGLAGESEQFF,TGTGCCAGCAGCGTAGCTTCGGATGGACTAGCGGGAGAGAGTGAGCAGTTCTTC
.,TRBV9,TRBJ2-6,.,CASSFYPSTTGANVLTF,TGTGCCAGCAGCTTTTACCCCAGTACCACTGGGGCCAACGTCCTGACTTTC
.,TRBV5-1,TRBJ2-3,.,CASSLELARTDTQYF,TGCGCCAGCAGCTTGGAGCTAGCCCGAACAGATACGCAGTATTTT
.,TRBV4-1,TRBJ2-3,.,CASSQGDLGPGDTQYF,TGCGCCAGCAGCCAAGGGGACTTGGGCCCCGGGGATACGCAGTATTTT
.,TRBV7-9,TRBJ1-2,.,CASSLEGPGSGWYGYTF,TGTGCCAGCAGCTTAGAAGGGCCGGGATCGGGTTGGTATGGCTACACCTTC
.,TRBV5-1,TRBJ2-1,TRBD2,CASSWSVAGGGGNEQFF,TGCGCCAGCAGCTGGAGCGTAGCGGGAGGAGGGGGAAATGAGCAGTTCTTC
.,TRBV28,TRBJ2-1,TRBD1,CASSTGTASYNEQFF,TGTGCCAGCAGTACCGGGACAGCATCCTACAATGAGCAGTTCTTC
once,TRBV6-5,TRBJ2-2,.,CASSTGSGTGELFF,TGTGCCAGCAGTACCGGTAGTGGCACCGGGGAGCTGTTTTTT
once,TRBV7-6,TRBJ2-1,TRBD2,CASSSSGGARNEQFF,TGTGCCAGCAGCTCGTCGGGGGGGGCGCGAAATGAGCAGTTCTTC
.,TRBV7-9,TRBJ1-1,TRBD1,CASSFNDRGIAFF,TGTGCCAGCAGCTTCAACGACAGGGGGATAGCTTTCTTT
.,TRBV4-1,TRBJ2-7,.,CASSQEFLAGSPYEQYF,TGCGCCAGCAGCCAAGAATTCTTGGCGGGGTCCCCCTACGAGCAGTACTTC
.,TRBV4-3,TRBJ2-7,.,CASSLGQSYEQYF,TGCGCCAGCAGCCTTGGACAGTCCTACGAGCAGTACTTC
.,TRBV6-1,TRBJ1-3,.,CASPKDTSGNTIYF,TGTGCCAGCCCCAAGGACACCTCTGGAAACACCATATATTTT
.,TRBV5-5,TRBJ1-6,.,CASSLSPGSSNSPLHF,TGTGCCAGCAGCTTGTCCCCCGGGTCGAGCAATTCACCCCTCCACTTT
.,TRBV28,TRBJ1-4,.,CASSLNRPFNEKLFF,TGTGCCAGCAGTTTAAACAGGCCGTTTAATGAAAAACTGTTTTTT